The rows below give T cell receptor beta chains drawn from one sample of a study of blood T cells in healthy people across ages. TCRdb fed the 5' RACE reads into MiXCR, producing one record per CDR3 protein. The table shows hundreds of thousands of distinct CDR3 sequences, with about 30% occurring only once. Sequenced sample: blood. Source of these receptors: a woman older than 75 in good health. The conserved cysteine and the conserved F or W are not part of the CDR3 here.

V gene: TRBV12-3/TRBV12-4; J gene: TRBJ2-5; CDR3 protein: ASRGGAFETQY
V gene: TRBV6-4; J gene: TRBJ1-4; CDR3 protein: ASIHEGTGQTNEKLF
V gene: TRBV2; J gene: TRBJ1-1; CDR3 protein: ASSESRSSGGESF
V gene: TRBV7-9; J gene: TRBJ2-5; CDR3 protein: ASSLVGDRQETQY
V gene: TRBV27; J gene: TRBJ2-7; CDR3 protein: ASSSSAEILTYEQY
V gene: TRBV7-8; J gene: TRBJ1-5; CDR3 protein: ASSFRGDQPQH
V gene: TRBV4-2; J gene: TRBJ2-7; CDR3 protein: ASSPTQDRVYEQY
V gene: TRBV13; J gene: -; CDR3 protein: ASSFGGLAGGYEQY
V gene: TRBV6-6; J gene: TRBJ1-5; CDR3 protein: ASMVANNQPQH
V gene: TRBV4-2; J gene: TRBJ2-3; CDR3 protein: ASSPSSGGGPSDTQY
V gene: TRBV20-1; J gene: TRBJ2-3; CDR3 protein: SASRLDRDTQY
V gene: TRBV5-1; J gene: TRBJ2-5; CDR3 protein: ASRSDGGSQETQY